Listed here are 13 T cell receptor beta chains from one sample, sequenced in a study of beta chain features in type 1 diabetes. General study points: In every one of the four CD4+ subsets, TCRB CDR3s were moderately but significantly shorter in Type 1 diabetes patients.

No cognate antigen is known for these TCRs. Every bit of the isolated RNA underwent reverse transcription, so sequencing read expressed TCRB transcripts. The protocol was immunoSEQ multiplex PCR, while the TCRdb copy is restricted to in-frame clones and leaves out a portion. The sample lists 600,000 to 700,000 clones; 9.5% to 15% were seen once. The sample comprised naive CD4+ T cells from blood. These receptors were collected from a man aged 25-45 years with type 1 diabetes.

This clone was counted only a few times. The rearrangement links TRBV30 to TRBJ2-1; 8 bases agree with TRBD2. Germline CDR1 is GTSNPN and CDR2 is SVGIG (reference sequence). V was pared by 7 bases and J by 4 bases, with 9 bases of the junction left unmatched. The CDR3 runs to 14 residues. The CDR3 is CASRPGGPYNEQFF. The CDR3 coding sequence is TGTGCCTCTAGGCCGGGGGGGCCTTACAATGAGCAGTTCTTC.

This clone has a handful of counts. The chain joins TRBV5-6 to TRBJ2-1; 9 bases map to TRBD2. Per germline, CDR1 SGHDT and CDR2 YYEEEE. V was pared by 0 bases and J by 3 bases, with 4 bases of the junction left unmatched. The CDR3 loop spans 16 amino acids. CDR3 coding DNA: TGTGCCAGCAGCTTGGAAACGACTAGCGGCTACAATGAGCAGTTCTTC. Translating gives CASSLETTSGYNEQFF.

V usage is TRBV25-1 and J usage is TRBJ2-3; the D call may be TRBD1 or TRBD2 (5 bases each). Trimming cost V 7 bases and J 1 base, with 12 bases left between them. Germline V lookup: CDR1 MGHDK, CDR2 SYGVNS. The CDR3 runs to 14 residues. The CDR3 protein is CASTSRGRTDTQYF. The DNA of the CDR3 is TGTGCCAGCACATCCCGGGGACGCACAGATACGCAGTATTTT. The full variable domain, completed using reference TRBV25-1 and TRBJ2-3, is EADIYQTPRYLVIGTGKKITLECSQTMGHDKMYWYQQDPGMELHLIHYSYGVNSTEKGDLSSESTVSRIRTEHFPLTLESARPSHTSQYLCASTSRGRTDTQYFGPGTRLTVL.

The chain recombines TRBV7-2 with TRBJ1-5, with 7 bases fitting TRBD1. V was pared by 2 bases and J by 2 bases, with 9 bases of the junction left unmatched. There are 17 residues in the CDR3. Germline lookup yields CDR1 SGHTA and CDR2 FQGNSA. The chain's CDR3 is CASSLRQGREGNQPQHF. The CDR3 coding sequence is TGTGCCAGCAGCTTAAGACAGGGCCGAGAGGGCAATCAGCCCCAGCATTTT.

The genes are TRBV5-1 and TRBJ1-2; perhaps TRBD1 as D (6 bases). The CDR3 covers 17 residues. Germline V gene data show CDR1 as SGHRS and CDR2 as YFSETQ. Deletions cut 1 base from V and 8 bases from J, with 24 bases between. CDR3 loop: CASSLIPLVTGGEGYTF. The CDR3 DNA sequence: TGCGCCAGCAGCTTGATACCCCTGGTGACAGGAGGTGAAGGCTACACCTTC.

The gene calls are TRBV7-8 and TRBJ2-6; D is unresolved. The V gene lost 2 bases and the J gene lost 0 bases, with 8 bases spanning the gap. In germline, CDR1 is SGHVS, CDR2 FQNEAQ. CDR3 size: 16 residues. Here the CDR3 DNA reads TGTGCCAGCAGCTTAAGGGCAGGCTCTGGGGCCAACGTCCTGACTTTC. It specifies CASSLRAGSGANVLTF.

This clone was recorded a few times. V gene TRBV6-5 combines with J gene TRBJ1-2; 7 bases are shared with TRBD1. With 2 bases clipped from V and 8 bases from J, the junction kept 5 bases outside the gene matches. The length of the CDR3 is 13 residues. Looked up from germline, CDR1 is MNHEY and CDR2 is SVGAGI. CDR3 in DNA: TGTGCCAGCAGTTACGGAGGGGGCGAAGGCTACACCTTC. It codes for CASSYGGGEGYTF.

This clone was counted only a few times. V is TRBV5-1 and J is TRBJ2-7, with D possibly being TRBD1 (6 bases). This CDR3 spans 16 amino acids. V lost 1 base to trimming and J lost 3 bases, with 17 bases between them. The germline gives CDR1 SGHRS, CDR2 YFSETQ. The CDR3 protein is CASSLKQGEVVYEQYF. CDR3 coding DNA: TGCGCCAGCAGCTTGAAACAGGGCGAAGTAGTCTACGAGCAGTACTTC. Filled out from reference TRBV5-1 and TRBJ2-7, the complete variable domain reads KAGVTQTPRYLIKTRGQQVTLSCSPISGHRSVSWYQQTPGQGLQFLFEYFSETQRNKGNFPGRFSGRQFSNSRSEMNVSTLELGDSALYLCASSLKQGEVVYEQYFGPGTRLTVT.

This clone was seen more than once but under ten times. CDR3 coding DNA: TGCGCCAGCAGCCGGGGGACTAGCGGGGGAGAATGGCGCACAGATACGCAGTATTTT. This gives the protein CASSRGTSGGEWRTDTQYF. The V gene is TRBV4-3, the J gene TRBJ2-3; the match to TRBD2 covers 14 bases. In germline, CDR1 is LGHNA, CDR2 YSLEER. V was pared by 4 bases and J by 1 base, with 10 bases of the junction left unmatched. The CDR3 totals 19 residues.

This clone was counted between two and nine times. This chain connects TRBV19 to TRBJ2-7, with D possibly being TRBD1 (6 bases). Deletions cut 4 bases from V and 3 bases from J, with 13 bases between. Germline V CDR1 and CDR2: LNHDA, SQIVND (reference sequence). This CDR3 is 14 amino acids long. In DNA, the CDR3 is TGTGCCAGTAGTAGCAAAAGGGACAACTACGAGCAGTACTTC. This gives the protein CASSSKRDNYEQYF. Combining the CDR3 with reference TRBV19 and TRBJ2-7 gives the whole variable domain DGGITQSPKYLFRKEGQNVTLSCEQNLNHDAMYWYRQDPGQGLRLIYYSQIVNDFQKGDIAEGYSVSREKKESFPLTVTSAQKNPTAFYLCASSSKRDNYEQYFGPGTRLTVT.

The table lists this clone with a few counts. This sequence joins TRBV29-1 and TRBJ1-2; D is uncertain. This CDR3 is 11 amino acids long. V was trimmed by 5 bases and J by 8 bases, leaving 12 bases between them. Germline CDR1 SQVTM, CDR2 ANQGSEA. CDR3 protein: CSVRGVDGYTF. CDR3 DNA sequence: TGCAGCGTTCGGGGAGTAGACGGCTACACCTTC.

V gene TRBV7-6 combines with J gene TRBJ2-5; D call uncertain. Trimming removed 4 bases from V and 2 bases from J, with 8 bases in between. The CDR3 runs 13 residues. Germline V gene sequence: CDR1 SGHVS, CDR2 FNYEAQ. This CDR3 reads CASSSNAQETQYF. The CDR3 DNA follows: TGTGCCAGCAGCTCCAATGCTCAAGAGACCCAGTACTTC.

Concerning this clone itself: Other DNA sequences in this sample translate to the same CDR3. The chain uses TRBV18 and TRBJ2-3, with D possibly being TRBD1 (6 bases). CDR3 length: 15 residues. Trimming pared 3 bases from V and 0 bases from J, leaving 10 bases between. The germline V gene has CDR1 KGHSH and CDR2 LQKENI. The DNA of the CDR3 is TGTGCCAGCTCACCCGGACAGACTAGCACAGATACGCAGTATTTT. This sequence encodes CASSPGQTSTDTQYF.